The clone carrying this T cell receptor (beta chain) was detected only a few times. CDR1 and CDR2 (germline): SGHTA, FQGNSA. Trimming removed 3 bases at V and 2 bases at J, with 14 bases between. The CDR3 sequence is 15 residues long. This sample is part of a study of blood T cells in healthy people across ages. A J-beta primer mix and a sample-barcoded 5' primer were used in a second PCR of roughly 7 to 12 cycles. MiXCR was run by TCRdb on the 5' RACE reads, yielding one entry per CDR3 protein. The data show about 1 million distinct CDR3 sequences, less than 25% seen once. This sample was shared with a second study, whose subject was T cells of mothers and their children.

The receptor was derived from a girl aged 2 to 10 in good health. Input material: blood. This chain links TRBV7-2 with TRBJ2-7; D perhaps matches TRBD2 (5 bases). The CDR3 protein is CASSFHLGSAYEQYF. In DNA, the CDR3 is TGTGCCAGCAGCTTCCATCTGGGGAGCGCCTACGAGCAGTACTTC.